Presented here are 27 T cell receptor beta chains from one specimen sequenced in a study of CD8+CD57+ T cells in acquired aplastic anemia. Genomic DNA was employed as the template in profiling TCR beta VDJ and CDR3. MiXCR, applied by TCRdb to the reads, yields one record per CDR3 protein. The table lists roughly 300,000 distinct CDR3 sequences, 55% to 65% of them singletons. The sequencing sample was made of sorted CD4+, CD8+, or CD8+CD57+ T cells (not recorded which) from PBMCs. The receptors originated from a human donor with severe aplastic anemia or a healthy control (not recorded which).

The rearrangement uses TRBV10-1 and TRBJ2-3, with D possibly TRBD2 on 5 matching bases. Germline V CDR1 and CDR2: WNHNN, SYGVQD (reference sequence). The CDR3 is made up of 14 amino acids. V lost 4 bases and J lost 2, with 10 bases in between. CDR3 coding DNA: TGCGCCAGCAGTGGAGCGGAGAACACAGATACGCAGTATTTT. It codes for CASSGAENTDTQYF.

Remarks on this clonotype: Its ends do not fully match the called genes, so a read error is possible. This CDR3 is CASSPGDPGEGKQYF. As DNA, the CDR3 is TGTGCCAGCAGCCCAGGTGACCCAGGGGAGGGGAAGCAGTACTTC. The chain recombines TRBV5-1 with TRBJ2-7; D is possibly TRBD2 (7 bases). This CDR3 has 15 amino acids. Germline V gene sequence: CDR1 SGHRS, CDR2 YFSETQ. The whole variable domain, filled in from reference TRBV5-1 and TRBJ2-7, reads KAGVTQTPRYLIKTRGQQVTLSCSPISGHRSVSWYQQTPGQGLQFLFEYFSETQRNKGNFPGRFSGRQFSNSRSEMNVSTLELGDSALYLCASSPGDPGEGKQYFGPGTRLTVT.

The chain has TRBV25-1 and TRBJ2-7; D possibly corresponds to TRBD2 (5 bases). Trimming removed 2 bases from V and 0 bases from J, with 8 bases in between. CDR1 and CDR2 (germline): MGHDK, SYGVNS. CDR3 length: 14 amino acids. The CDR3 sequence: CASSEPGLSYEQYF. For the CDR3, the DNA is TGTGCCAGCAGTGAACCAGGACTCTCCTACGAGCAGTACTTC.

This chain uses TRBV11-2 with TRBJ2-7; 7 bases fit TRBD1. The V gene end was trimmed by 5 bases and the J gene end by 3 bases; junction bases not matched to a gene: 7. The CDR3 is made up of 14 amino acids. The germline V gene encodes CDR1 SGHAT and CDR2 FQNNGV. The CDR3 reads CASSMTGSVYEQYF. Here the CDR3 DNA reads TGTGCCAGCAGCATGACAGGGTCCGTCTACGAGCAGTACTTC.

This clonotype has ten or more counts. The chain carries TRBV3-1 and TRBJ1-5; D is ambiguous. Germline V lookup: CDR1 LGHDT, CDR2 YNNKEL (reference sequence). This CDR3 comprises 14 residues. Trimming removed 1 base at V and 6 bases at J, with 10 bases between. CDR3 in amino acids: CASSQGGVGQPQHF. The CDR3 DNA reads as TGTGCCAGCAGCCAAGGCGGGGTGGGTCAGCCCCAGCATTTT.

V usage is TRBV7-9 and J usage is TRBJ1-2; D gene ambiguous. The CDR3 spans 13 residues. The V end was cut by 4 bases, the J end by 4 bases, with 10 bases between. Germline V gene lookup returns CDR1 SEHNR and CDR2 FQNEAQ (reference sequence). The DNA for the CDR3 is TGTGCCAGCAGCTCTGCGAATTCCTATGGCTACACCTTC. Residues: CASSSANSYGYTF. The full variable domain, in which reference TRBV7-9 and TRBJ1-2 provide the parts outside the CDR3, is DTGVSQNPRHKITKRGQNVTFRCDPISEHNRLYWYRQTLGQGPEFLTYFQNEAQLEKSRLLSDRFSAERPKGSFSTLEIQRTEQGDSAMYLCASSSANSYGYTFGSGTRLTVV.

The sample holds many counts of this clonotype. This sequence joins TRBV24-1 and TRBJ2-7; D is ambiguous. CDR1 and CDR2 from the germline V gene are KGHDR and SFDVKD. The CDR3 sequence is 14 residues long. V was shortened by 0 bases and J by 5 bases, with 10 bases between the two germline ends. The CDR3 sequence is CATSDLTRPNEQYF. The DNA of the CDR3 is TGTGCCACCAGTGATTTGACCAGGCCTAACGAGCAGTACTTC.

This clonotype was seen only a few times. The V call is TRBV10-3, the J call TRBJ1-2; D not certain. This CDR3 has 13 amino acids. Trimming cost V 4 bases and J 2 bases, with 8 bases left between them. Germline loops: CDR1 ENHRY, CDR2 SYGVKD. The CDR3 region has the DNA TGTGCCATCAGTGGAGGTCAGAACTATGGCTACACCTTC. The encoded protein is CAISGGQNYGYTF.

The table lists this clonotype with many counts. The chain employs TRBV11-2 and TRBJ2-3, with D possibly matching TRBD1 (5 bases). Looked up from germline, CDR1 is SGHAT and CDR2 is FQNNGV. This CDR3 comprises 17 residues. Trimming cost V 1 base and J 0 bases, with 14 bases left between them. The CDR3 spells CASSLGSQGLSTDTQYF. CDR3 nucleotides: TGTGCCAGCAGCTTAGGGTCGCAGGGTCTCAGCACAGATACGCAGTATTTT.

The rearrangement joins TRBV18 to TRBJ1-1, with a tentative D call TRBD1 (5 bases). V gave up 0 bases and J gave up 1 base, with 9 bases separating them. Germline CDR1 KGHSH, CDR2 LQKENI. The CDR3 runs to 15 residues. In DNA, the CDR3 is TGTGCCAGCTCACCACCGAAAGACAGGAACACTGAAGCTTTCTTT. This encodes CASSPPKDRNTEAFF.

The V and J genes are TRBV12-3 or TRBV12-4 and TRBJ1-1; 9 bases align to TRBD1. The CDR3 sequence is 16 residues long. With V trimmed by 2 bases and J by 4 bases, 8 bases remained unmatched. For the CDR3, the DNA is TGTGCCAGCAGTTTAAACAGGGGGCTAGTTTCCACTGAAGCTTTCTTT. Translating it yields CASSLNRGLVSTEAFF.

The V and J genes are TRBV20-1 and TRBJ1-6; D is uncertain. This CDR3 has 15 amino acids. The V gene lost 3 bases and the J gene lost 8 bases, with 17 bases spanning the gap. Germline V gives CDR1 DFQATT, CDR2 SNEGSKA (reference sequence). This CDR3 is CSASVAEGWDSPLHF. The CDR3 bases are TGCAGTGCTAGTGTGGCGGAGGGTTGGGATTCACCCCTCCACTTT.

CDR3 sequence (DNA): TGTGCCATCAGTGAGTCCGCCACTGTGAGTGGCTACACCTTC. Residues: CAISESATVSGYTF. The chain joins TRBV10-3 to TRBJ1-2; D gene ambiguous. The CDR3 has 14 residues. Per germline, CDR1 ENHRY and CDR2 SYGVKD. With 0 bases removed from V and 7 bases from J, the gap between germline ends came to 12 bases.

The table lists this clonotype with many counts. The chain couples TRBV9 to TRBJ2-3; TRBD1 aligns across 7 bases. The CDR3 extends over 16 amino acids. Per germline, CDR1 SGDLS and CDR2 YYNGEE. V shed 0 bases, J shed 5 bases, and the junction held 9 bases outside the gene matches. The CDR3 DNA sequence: TGTGCCAGCAGCGTAGATTTAAGGGGGCCCGGAGATACGCAGTATTTT. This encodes CASSVDLRGPGDTQYF.

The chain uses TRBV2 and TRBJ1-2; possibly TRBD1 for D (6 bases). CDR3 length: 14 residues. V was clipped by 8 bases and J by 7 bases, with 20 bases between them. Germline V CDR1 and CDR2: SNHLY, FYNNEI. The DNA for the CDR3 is TGTGCCAGCCGTAGGGGGGGTTCGGAAGTTGGCTACACCTTC. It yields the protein CASRRGGSEVGYTF.

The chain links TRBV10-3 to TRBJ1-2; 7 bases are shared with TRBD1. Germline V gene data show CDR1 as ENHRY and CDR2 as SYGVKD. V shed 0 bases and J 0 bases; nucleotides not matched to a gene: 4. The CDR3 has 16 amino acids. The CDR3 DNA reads TGTGCCATCAGTGAGTCGGCAGGGGGAACTAACTATGGCTACACCTTC. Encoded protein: CAISESAGGTNYGYTF.

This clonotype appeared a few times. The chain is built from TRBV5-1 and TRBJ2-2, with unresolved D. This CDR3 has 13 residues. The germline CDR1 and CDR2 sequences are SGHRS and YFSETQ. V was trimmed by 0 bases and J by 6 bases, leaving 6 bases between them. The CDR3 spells CASSLEAAGELFF. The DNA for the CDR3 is TGCGCCAGCAGCTTGGAGGCAGCCGGGGAGCTGTTTTTT.

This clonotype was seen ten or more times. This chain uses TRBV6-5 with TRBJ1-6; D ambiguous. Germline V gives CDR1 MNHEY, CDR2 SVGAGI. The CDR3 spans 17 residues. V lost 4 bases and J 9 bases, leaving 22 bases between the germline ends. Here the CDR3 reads CASSSLPVTGEFSPLHF. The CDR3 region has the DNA TGTGCCAGCAGTTCTTTACCTGTCACCGGCGAATTTTCACCCCTCCACTTT.

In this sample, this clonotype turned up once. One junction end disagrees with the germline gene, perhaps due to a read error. The CDR3 nucleotides are TGTGCCGCCAGTGCCTGGGGGGCGGATTTAAATGAGCAGTTCTTC. It codes for CAASAWGADLNEQFF. The chain carries TRBV24-1 and TRBJ2-1; perhaps D is TRBD1 or TRBD2 (6 bases each). This CDR3 has 15 residues. Germline V gene data show CDR1 as KGHDR and CDR2 as SFDVKD.

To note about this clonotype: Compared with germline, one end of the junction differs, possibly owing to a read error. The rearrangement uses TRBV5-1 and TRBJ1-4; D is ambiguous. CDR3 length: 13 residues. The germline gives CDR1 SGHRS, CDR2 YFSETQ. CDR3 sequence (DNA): TGTGCCAGCAGCTCCCTTATTAATGAAAAACTGTTTTTT. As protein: CASSSLINEKLFF.

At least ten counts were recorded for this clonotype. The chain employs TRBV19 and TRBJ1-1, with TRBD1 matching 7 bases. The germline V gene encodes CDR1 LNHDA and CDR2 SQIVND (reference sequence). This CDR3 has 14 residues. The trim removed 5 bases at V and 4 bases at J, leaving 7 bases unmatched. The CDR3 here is CASSARDRVTEAFF. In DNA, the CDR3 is TGTGCCAGTAGTGCCCGAGACAGGGTCACTGAAGCTTTCTTT.

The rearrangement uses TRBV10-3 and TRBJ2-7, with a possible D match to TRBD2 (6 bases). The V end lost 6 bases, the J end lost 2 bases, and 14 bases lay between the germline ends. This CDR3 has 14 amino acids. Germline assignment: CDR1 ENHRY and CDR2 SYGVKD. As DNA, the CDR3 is TGTGCCATCAGCACCCGGGACTGGACCTACGAGCAGTACTTC. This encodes CAISTRDWTYEQYF.

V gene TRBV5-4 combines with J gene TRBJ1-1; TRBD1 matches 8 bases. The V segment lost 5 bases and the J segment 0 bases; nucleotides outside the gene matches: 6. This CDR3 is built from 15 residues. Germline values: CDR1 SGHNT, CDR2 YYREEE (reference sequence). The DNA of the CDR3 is TGTGCCAGCAGAGTCCGGGGACAGGTGAACACTGAAGCTTTCTTT. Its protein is CASRVRGQVNTEAFF.

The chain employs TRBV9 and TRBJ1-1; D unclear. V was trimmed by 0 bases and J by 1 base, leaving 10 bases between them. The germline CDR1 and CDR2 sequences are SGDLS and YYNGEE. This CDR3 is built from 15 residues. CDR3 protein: CASSVVAFSNTEAFF. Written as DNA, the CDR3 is TGTGCCAGCAGCGTAGTGGCGTTTTCGAACACTGAAGCTTTCTTT.

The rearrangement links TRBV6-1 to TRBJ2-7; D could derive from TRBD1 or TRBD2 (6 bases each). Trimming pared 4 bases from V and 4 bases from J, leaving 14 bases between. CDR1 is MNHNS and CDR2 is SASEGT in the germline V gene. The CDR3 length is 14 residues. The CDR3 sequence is CASSATGTWYEQYF. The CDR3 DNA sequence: TGTGCCAGCAGTGCTACAGGGACTTGGTACGAGCAGTACTTC.

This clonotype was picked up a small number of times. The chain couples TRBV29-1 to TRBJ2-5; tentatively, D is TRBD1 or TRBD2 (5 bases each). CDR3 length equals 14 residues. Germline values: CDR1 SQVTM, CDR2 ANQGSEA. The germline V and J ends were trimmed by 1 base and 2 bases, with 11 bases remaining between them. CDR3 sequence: CSVEGGPGQETQYF. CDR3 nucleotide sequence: TGCAGCGTTGAAGGCGGGCCAGGGCAAGAGACCCAGTACTTC.

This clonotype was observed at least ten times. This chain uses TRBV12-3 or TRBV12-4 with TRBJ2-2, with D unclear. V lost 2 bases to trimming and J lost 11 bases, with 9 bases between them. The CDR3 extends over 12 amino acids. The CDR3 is CASSLWPSELFF. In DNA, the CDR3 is TGTGCCAGCAGTTTATGGCCGTCTGAGCTGTTTTTT.